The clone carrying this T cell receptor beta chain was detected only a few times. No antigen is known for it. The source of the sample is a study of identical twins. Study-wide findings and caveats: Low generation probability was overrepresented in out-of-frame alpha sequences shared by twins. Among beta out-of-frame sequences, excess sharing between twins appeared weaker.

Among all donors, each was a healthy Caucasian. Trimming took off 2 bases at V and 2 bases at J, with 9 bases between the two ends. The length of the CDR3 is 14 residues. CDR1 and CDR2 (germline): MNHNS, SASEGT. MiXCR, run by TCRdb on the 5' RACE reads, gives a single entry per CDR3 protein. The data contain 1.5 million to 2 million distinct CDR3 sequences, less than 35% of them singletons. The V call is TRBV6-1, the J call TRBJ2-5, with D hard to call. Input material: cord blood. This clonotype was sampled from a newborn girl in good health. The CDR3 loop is CASSESLAQETQYF. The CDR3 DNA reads TGTGCCAGCAGTGAAAGCCTCGCTCAAGAGACCCAGTACTTC.